The 12 T cell receptor beta chains listed next were all sequenced from one sample in a study of identical twins. From the 5' RACE reads, TCRdb called clonotypes with MiXCR, one entry per CDR3 protein. The sample records over 550,000 distinct CDR3 sequences, just over 7% being singletons. The data were also submitted as part of a second study, on yellow fever vaccine responses in identical twins.

Source material: PBMCs. The source of these receptors is a woman younger than 35 in good health.

This clonotype was recorded many times. The chain employs TRBV20-1 and TRBJ1-5; possibly TRBD1 for D (5 bases). The V gene's germline CDR1 is DFQATT and CDR2 SNEGSKA (reference sequence). Trimming pared 4 bases from V and 2 bases from J, leaving 18 bases between. The CDR3 has 16 residues. The CDR3 region is CSATRRRVLGNQPQHF. The CDR3 DNA is TGCAGTGCTACCCGACGCAGGGTCCTTGGCAATCAGCCCCAGCATTTT.

V and J are TRBV27 and TRBJ1-6, with D unclear. The CDR3 loop spans 16 amino acids. The V gene's germline CDR1 is MNHEY and CDR2 SMNVEV (reference sequence). Trimming pared 3 bases from V and 4 bases from J, leaving 13 bases between. The CDR3 nucleotides read TGTGCCAGCAGTTTTGTCTCCTCGATTTATAATTCACCCCTCCACTTT. It translates to CASSFVSSIYNSPLHF.

The sample holds a few counts of this clonotype. This chain links TRBV29-1 with TRBJ1-1; D is uncertain. The V end was cut by 8 bases, the J end by 1 base, with 14 bases between. The CDR3 sequence is 13 residues long. From germline, CDR1 is SQVTM and CDR2 ANQGSEA. CDR3 nucleotides: TGCAGCTCAACCTTTGCCCAGAACACTGAAGCTTTCTTT. Translating it yields CSSTFAQNTEAFF.

This clonotype was detected ten times or more. The chain joins TRBV3-1 to TRBJ1-2; 9 positions match TRBD1. Germline V CDR1 and CDR2: LGHDT, YNNKEL (reference sequence). The CDR3 is 13 amino acids. Trimming at V came to 4 bases and at J to 6 bases, leaving 3 bases not matched to a gene. The CDR3 spells CASSPGQGDGYTF. The DNA for the CDR3 is TGTGCCAGCAGCCCGGGACAGGGAGATGGCTACACCTTC.

This clonotype has at least ten counts. The J gene is TRBJ1-1, the V gene TRBV10-3; TRBD1 is a possible D gene (6 bases). The CDR3 has 14 residues. Germline values: CDR1 ENHRY, CDR2 SYGVKD. Trimming pared 3 bases from V and 4 bases from J, leaving 12 bases between. In DNA form, the CDR3 reads TGTGCCATCAGTGAAGGCAGGGGAGCCACTGAAGCTTTCTTT. Its protein product is CAISEGRGATEAFF.

This clonotype has just a few counts. The chain uses TRBV5-1 and TRBJ1-6; D is unclear. Germline assignment: CDR1 SGHRS and CDR2 YFSETQ. Trimming left V 4 bases short and J 7 bases short, with 18 bases between. This CDR3 is 16 amino acids long. Here the CDR3 DNA reads TGCGCCAGCAGCCAAGGTGGGCCGACGGGAAATTCACCCCTCCACTTT. Protein product: CASSQGGPTGNSPLHF.

Ten or more counts support this clonotype. In DNA, the CDR3 is TGTGCCAGCAGTTTAAATCTACAGATCACCTACAATGAGCAGTTCTTC. It translates to CASSLNLQITYNEQFF. The V call is TRBV12-3 or TRBV12-4, the J call TRBJ2-1; D gene ambiguous. The CDR3 loop spans 16 amino acids. V gave up 2 bases and J gave up 2 bases, with 13 bases separating them.

There are a few counts of this clonotype. The gene calls are TRBV28 and TRBJ1-1; the match to TRBD1 covers 11 bases. Germline CDR1 MDHEN, CDR2 SYDVKM. Losses at the gene ends were 8 bases for V and 1 base for J; bases not matched to a gene: 3. The CDR3 consists of 14 residues. DNA for the CDR3: TGTGCCAGCGGGACAGGGGGACGGAACACTGAAGCTTTCTTT. Amino acid sequence: CASGTGGRNTEAFF.

This clonotype was seen a handful of times. V usage is TRBV28 and J usage is TRBJ2-3; TRBD1 matches 11 bases. The length of the CDR3 is 17 residues. Per germline, CDR1 MDHEN and CDR2 SYDVKM. V dropped 3 bases and J dropped 5; count of bases not matched to a gene: 10. CDR3 DNA: TGTGCCAGCAGTTTTCCCCCCGGACAGGGGGCGGAAGATACGCAGTATTTT. Translation gives CASSFPPGQGAEDTQYF. The entire variable domain, with the rest obtained from reference TRBV28 and TRBJ2-3, is as follows: DVKVTQSSRYLVKRTGEKVFLECVQDMDHENMFWYRQDPGLGLRLIYFSYDVKMKEKGDIPEGYSVSREKKERFSLILESASTNQTSMYLCASSFPPGQGAEDTQYFGPGTRLTVL.

The gene calls are TRBV4-1 and TRBJ2-1; the D gene could be TRBD1 or TRBD2 (7 bases each). Per germline, CDR1 MGHRA and CDR2 YSYEKL. Trimming stripped 0 bases from V and 9 bases from J, with 24 bases between. This CDR3 region has 18 residues. The CDR3, as DNA: TGCGCCAGCAGCCAAGATCCGGTCAGGGGGACTACCCACGGTGAGCAGTTCTTC. Its protein product is CASSQDPVRGTTHGEQFF.

As regards this clonotype: Being one base from a much bigger clone, this may be a read error. The CDR3 DNA follows: TGTACCAGCAGCGTAGCGGACAGGGCTTATGAGCAGTTCTTC. This codes for CTSSVADRAYEQFF. The chain employs TRBV9 and TRBJ2-1; 8 nucleotides match TRBD1. The germline CDR1 and CDR2 sequences are SGDLS and YYNGEE. The CDR3 consists of 14 residues.

This clonotype was recorded at least ten times. The chain joins TRBV11-2 to TRBJ2-7; the match to TRBD2 covers 9 bases. With 6 bases clipped from V and 1 base from J, the junction kept 4 bases outside the gene matches. From germline, CDR1 is SGHAT and CDR2 FQNNGV. The CDR3 has 14 residues. The CDR3 nucleotides read TGTGCCAGCAGACTTAGCGGGAGTTCCTACGAGCAGTACTTC. Amino acid sequence: CASRLSGSSYEQYF.